These 17 T cell receptor beta chains originate from one sample sequenced in a study of cytomegalovirus exposure and HLA in healthy donors. PCR involved 60 Vbeta and 13 Jbeta primers. Assay used: immunoSEQ multiplex PCR; TCRdb lists only in-frame clones, some missing. The data contain under 150,000 clones, over 60% of them singletons. The sample consisted of PBMCs. The receptors originated from a man aged 18 to 29 in good health and CMV-seropositive.

This sequence joins TRBV6-1 and TRBJ2-3, with a tentative D call TRBD1 (6 bases). Germline V gene lookup returns CDR1 MNHNS and CDR2 SASEGT. The germline V and J ends were trimmed by 7 bases and 6 bases, with 8 bases remaining between them. This CDR3 is built from 11 residues. The CDR3 spells CASMRGDTQYF. CDR3 sequence (DNA): TGTGCCAGCATGAGGGGGGATACGCAGTATTTT.

This rearrangement joins TRBV30 to TRBJ1-6; D unresolved. The germline V and J ends were trimmed by 1 base and 2 bases, with 6 bases remaining between them. CDR1 and CDR2 (germline): GTSNPN, SVGIG (reference sequence). CDR3 size: 14 residues. The CDR3 sequence is CAWSDNTYNSPLHF. The CDR3 region has the DNA TGTGCCTGGAGTGACAATACCTATAATTCACCCCTCCACTTT.

The chain is built from TRBV21-1 and TRBJ2-7; whether TRBD2, the table's D call, matches the DNA was not checked. TRBV21-1 is shown as a pseudogene. This CDR3 comprises 16 residues. CDR3 loop: CASSQTRGNNGHEQYV. The CDR3 nucleotides are TGTGCCAGCAGCCAAACGCGGGGGAATAATGGCCACGAGCAGTACGTC.

This clone was detected a few times. The chain recombines TRBV2 with TRBJ1-5, with D tentatively TRBD1 (5 bases). The germline V and J ends were trimmed by 6 bases and 6 bases, with 15 bases remaining between them. CDR3 size: 14 residues. Per germline, CDR1 SNHLY and CDR2 FYNNEI. The DNA for the CDR3 is TGTGCCAGCAGGCTAAGGGGCTGGAGTCAGCCCCAGCATTTT. Its protein product is CASRLRGWSQPQHF.

The rearrangement uses TRBV29-1 and TRBJ2-3, with 7 bases matching TRBD2. The CDR3 has 16 residues. Germline values: CDR1 SQVTM, CDR2 ANQGSEA. V trimming: 4 bases; J trimming: 0 bases; junction bases outside the gene matches: 10. CDR3 sequence: CSVVRVGGGSTDTQYF. The CDR3 nucleotides are TGCAGCGTTGTCCGGGTGGGCGGGGGTAGCACAGATACGCAGTATTTT.

The chain combines TRBV6-4 with TRBJ2-2; 8 nucleotides align to TRBD2. The CDR3 contains 14 residues. The V gene's germline CDR1 is MRHNA and CDR2 SNTAGT. V was pared by 4 bases and J by 5 bases, with 3 bases of the junction left unmatched. DNA for the CDR3: TGTGCCAGCAGTGTTGGGACTAGAACCGGGGAGCTGTTTTTT. Residues: CASSVGTRTGELFF.

The chain employs TRBV5-6 and TRBJ2-5; 16 nucleotides align to TRBD2. From germline, CDR1 is SGHDT and CDR2 YYEEEE. V lost 3 bases and J lost 5; bases outside the gene matches: 4. The CDR3 extends over 16 amino acids. CDR3 sequence (DNA): TGTGCCAGCAGCTCTGGGACTAGCGGGGGGGCTGAGACCCAGTACTTC. It codes for CASSSGTSGGAETQYF.

The chain combines TRBV6-1 with TRBJ2-1, with D perhaps TRBD2 (6 bases). The V end lost 5 bases, the J end lost 6 bases, and 17 bases lay between the germline ends. The CDR3 is 15 amino acids. The V gene's germline CDR1 is MNHNS and CDR2 SASEGT. Here the CDR3 reads CASSQRGLSGNEQFF. The CDR3 DNA is TGTGCCAGCAGTCAAAGGGGACTGTCCGGCAATGAGCAGTTCTTC.

The gene calls are TRBV5-4 and TRBJ2-5; 13 bases map to TRBD2. Looked up from germline, CDR1 is SGHNT and CDR2 is YYREEE (reference sequence). This CDR3 contains 17 residues. V lost 1 base, J lost 4 bases, and 7 bases stayed unmatched. CDR3 nucleotide sequence: TGTGCCAGCAGCTTGAAGTCCTGGACTAGCGGGGGAGAGACCCAGTACTTC. This gives the protein CASSLKSWTSGGETQYF.

In this sample, this clone is medium-sized. The same CDR3 can be traced to other DNA sequences in this sample. The chain uses TRBV6-5 and TRBJ1-2, with D tentatively TRBD1 (5 bases). The CDR3 has 12 amino acids. The V gene's germline CDR1 is MNHEY and CDR2 SVGAGI. Trimming stripped 6 bases from V and 8 bases from J, with 13 bases between. The CDR3 DNA sequence: TGTGCCAGCAGCTTCGGGGGTGACGGCTACACCTTC. Translated, it gives CASSFGGDGYTF.

This rearrangement joins TRBV11-2 to TRBJ2-3; D is ambiguous. CDR1 and CDR2 from the germline V gene are SGHAT and FQNNGV. The CDR3 spans 14 residues. Trimming took off 5 bases at V and 3 bases at J, with 12 bases between the two ends. DNA of the CDR3: TGTGCCAGCAGCCTCACAGAATCAACAGATACGCAGTATTTT. Its protein product is CASSLTESTDTQYF.

The rearrangement uses TRBV14 and TRBJ2-7, with D unresolved. The CDR3 has 13 amino acids. From germline, CDR1 is SGHDN and CDR2 FVKESK. Trimming took 0 bases from V and 4 from J, leaving 7 bases between them. The CDR3 is CASSQDLRYEQYF. DNA for the CDR3: TGTGCCAGCAGCCAAGATCTTCGGTACGAGCAGTACTTC.

The chain carries TRBV9 and TRBJ2-2; D is possibly TRBD2 (6 bases). Trimming took off 7 bases at V and 6 bases at J, with 19 bases between the two ends. Germline-derived CDR1 and CDR2 are SGDLS and YYNGEE. This CDR3 has 15 residues. In DNA, the CDR3 is TGTGCCAGCGGGGAGGCAGGGATCTCGGCCGGGGAGCTGTTTTTT. This gives the protein CASGEAGISAGELFF.

This clone appeared once. V gene TRBV5-4 combines with J gene TRBJ1-1; D might be TRBD1 (5 bases). This CDR3 spans 17 amino acids. Germline CDR1 SGHNT, CDR2 YYREEE (reference sequence). V was cut by 0 bases and J by 5 bases, with 20 bases left in between. The CDR3 here is CASSLERGQRGRTEAFF. The CDR3 DNA follows: TGTGCCAGCAGCTTGGAAAGAGGTCAAAGGGGTCGGACTGAAGCTTTCTTT.

CDR3 protein: CASSPEDSRAPQHF. CDR3 sequence (DNA): TGTGCCAGCAGCCCCGAGGACAGTCGGGCGCCCCAGCATTTT. This chain uses TRBV21-1 with TRBJ1-5; no DNA check was done on the table's D call, TRBD1. TRBV21-1 counts as a pseudogene. The CDR3 is 14 amino acids.

The table lists this clone with a few counts. J is TRBJ1-6 and V is TRBV7-6, with D uncertain. With 5 bases removed from V and 4 bases from J, the gap between germline ends came to 9 bases. Germline V lookup: CDR1 SGHVS, CDR2 FNYEAQ. The CDR3 covers 14 residues. In DNA form, the CDR3 reads TGTGCCAGCAGCCTCGACACATATAATTCACCCCTCCACTTT. This sequence encodes CASSLDTYNSPLHF.

The V gene is TRBV7-8, the J gene TRBJ1-5, with TRBD1 matching 11 bases. CDR1 and CDR2 (germline): SGHVS, FQNEAQ. This CDR3 region has 14 residues. The junction had 5 bases not matched to a gene; V was cut back by 4 bases and J by 9 bases. The CDR3 nucleotides are TGTGCCAGCAGCTCAGGGACAGGGGGTGGGCCCCAGCATTTT. Translation gives CASSSGTGGGPQHF.